This paragraph reports one T cell receptor beta chain. The target of this receptor is not known. Per-nucleotide qualities are absent, and no much larger clonotype sits a single base away. These data originate in a study of cytomegalovirus exposure and HLA in healthy donors (dated by TCRdb to about 2017). With respect to the entire study: An earlier analysis of approximately 550 of the donors reported roughly 270 Gb of sequence data and 100 million to 130 million unique TCR beta sequences from about 200 million T cells. Besides the first cohort of about 730 subjects, a separate validation cohort made up of about 120 different subjects was used. An early release covering around 630 HLA-typed donors comprised approximately 290 gigabases of sequencing data and roughly 85 million unique TCR sequences. All discovery cohort repertoires had been generated using a single sequencing platform. HLA typing included class I and class II loci at four-digit resolution. The study aimed to test whether signatures of past pathogen exposure could be identified by cataloging public T cell receptors. Because of strong linkage in the cohort, roughly five DR-DQ haplotypes were treated as single units for association and clustering. Among some 400 genotyped donors of the cohort, an average of roughly 230,000 unique TCR beta nucleotide sequences was sequenced per donor, of which 15% to 20% were non-productive. The genetic ancestry cluster associated with self-reported Caucasian donors included about 81% of the approximately 400 genotyped donors. An earlier analysis of around 580 of the donors used high-throughput TCR beta sequencing to judge whether each TCR beta V gene segment behaved as functional or pseudogenic. Donor age, sex, ethnicity and CMV serostatus were compiled alongside the repertoire data. To study patterns of TCR occurrence, a later analysis re-analyzed previously published TCR beta repertoires from hundreds of donors and added high-resolution HLA genotyping. The later analysis used no new phenotypic data to find candidate immune exposures, relying instead on TCR beta sequences and their occurrence across donors. The study used immunosequencing to profile the T cell repertoires of hundreds of subjects and linked those repertoires to cytomegalovirus serostatus. To predict cytomegalovirus infection status, the study combined high-throughput TCR immunosequencing, statistical association of individual TCRs with disease status, and machine learning. The number of typed donors differed by locus: roughly 629-630 for A, B, C, DRB1 and DQB1; approximately 520 for DQA1; 606 for DPA1; and roughly 490 for DPB1. Genome-wide SNP genotypes for about 65% of the 666 donors were used in a later genetic analysis, which treated that subset as a discovery cohort.

Study-wide findings and limitations: Broadly in line with IMGT annotations, most TCR beta V segments showed up in productive rearrangements about 87% or about 30% of the time in an earlier analysis of about 500 of the donors. While some public TCRs were present in many individuals, most TCR sequences turned up only very rarely across donors. For the cohort, immune exposure information was limited to CMV serostatus. A further reported finding was that TCR beta sequences accurately predicted the HLA-A and HLA-B alleles for most subjects in the first cohort. Compared with the roughly 670-donor mean, donors in an Asian-associated ancestry cluster had fewer N-insertions in productive TCRs, according to a later genetic analysis. In vitro tests confirmed that a few of the cytomegalovirus-associated TCR beta chains recognize cytomegalovirus antigens. In a later analysis, HLA-associated TCR beta chains showed more clonal expansion and lower generation probabilities than non-associated chains that were equally common. At a false discovery rate of 0.05, a later analysis linked some 18,000 TCR beta sequences to specific HLA alleles. The cohort was sequenced for TCR beta chains only, and without alpha or paired-chain data the features that could be detected were limited. Because some donors lacked HLA typing at each locus, the association tests relied only on the typed subset. Because counts were too low, fewer than 20 rarely observed V segments, including chromosome 9 orphons, were excluded from the earlier analysis of several hundred of the donors. Assigning TCR associations to individual alleles was difficult when HLA alleles, especially DR and DQ, strongly co-occurred. Correlated functional status among segregating V segments might be attributable to linkage disequilibrium, but an unknown experimental factor could not be ruled out. In a later analysis, several top co-occurrence clusters were reported to appear linked to parvovirus B19, influenza, CMV and Epstein-Barr virus. V-gene and J-gene trimming of TCR beta chains was associated with a missense DCLRE1C variant in a later genetic analysis, and the association was replicated in an independent cohort. The 87-base-pair reads could not distinguish some IMGT-functional V segments, including TRBV6-2 and TRBV6-3, so those segments were excluded. The authors suggested that the approach could potentially be generalized to other disease states and immunological phenotypes. Presence/absence analyses assumed roughly uniform sequencing depth across donors, an assumption that may not hold. The classifier was reported to diagnose cytomegalovirus status with high specificity and sensitivity in both the original and validation cohorts. A later analysis found that TCR association rates varied across HLA loci, with DRB1 alleles showing the most associated TCRs and HLA-C alleles the fewest. In the study, about 150 TCR beta chains were listed as associated with cytomegalovirus. A later analysis found that most CMV-associated TCR beta chains appeared HLA-restricted, with HLA associations seemingly driven largely by CMV exposure. A group of highly shared sequence variants was considered likely to be a technical artifact of the sequencing pipeline.

The cohort comprised around 700 healthy bone marrow donors. Cohort members were all nominally healthy when sampled, although unrecorded immune exposures were likely present. The donor was CMV seropositive and belonged to the group of about 290 seropositive cohort members. Every donor gave a peripheral blood sample, and the peripheral blood mononuclear cells from that sample were used for TCR beta sequencing. Genomic DNA extraction from the blood cell samples was performed with the Qiagen DNeasy Blood Extraction Kit. V lost 4 bases and J lost 5 bases, and the count of bases not matched to a germline gene is 5. Counted from cysteine to phenylalanine, this CDR3 has 15 amino acids. Just the 45-base CDR3 DNA is kept, in frame starting at base 1. For CDR1 and CDR2, the germline V gene lists SGHDT and YYEEEE. Library method: the immunoSEQ multiplex PCR assay. A mixture of 60 forward primers for TCR Vbeta segments and 13 reverse primers for TCR Jbeta segments was used in the multiplex PCR. A multiplex PCR assay on genomic DNA amplified the CDR3 region of rearranged TCR beta genes. On the Illumina HiSeq System, the amplified TCR beta libraries were sequenced as 87-base-pair reads. On the authors' methods: Across the 640 or so repertoires, a later analysis counted 60 million to 90 million unique TCR beta chains, 9.5 million to 13 million of which were shared by at least two donors. A nearest-neighbor algorithm error-corrected the raw reads and collapsed the reads into unique sequences, merging closely related sequences to remove PCR and sequencing errors. V, D and J gene segments were assigned by aligning CDR3 sequences to IMGT reference sequences. For a sequence to be retained, at least a six-nucleotide match to both a V gene segment and a J gene segment was required. A rearrangement was called productive if the CDR3 had no stop codons and remained in frame with V and J, and every other rearrangement was called non-productive. Following IMGT convention, CDR3 was defined as the stretch from the second conserved V-encoded cysteine to the conserved J-encoded phenylalanine. In an earlier analysis of some 550 of the donors, sequences lacking an unambiguous match to a single V gene segment were excluded. In an earlier analysis of 587 of the donors, a V segment was called functional when productive rearrangements were above 56.7%, and segregating when the standard deviation between donors exceeded 5%. To diagnose cytomegalovirus status from the catalog of TCR beta chain sequences, a statistical classification framework was built. In a later analysis, V and J genes were assigned by comparing TCR nucleotide sequences against IMGT/GENE-DB human TR gene sequences. In a later analysis, CDR3 sequences and most-parsimonious VDJ recombination scenarios were assigned using the TCRdist pipeline. In a later analysis, every TCR beta chain was defined by the combination of its CDR3 amino acid sequence and its V-gene family, and reads without a unique V-gene family were dropped. To address suspected cross-contamination and a sequencing artifact, a later analysis removed a few hundred highly shared, low-generation-probability nucleotide sequences. In a later analysis, a clonal expansion index for each public chain was calculated from normalized within-repertoire ranks of inferred template counts. Generation probabilities in a later analysis came from a VDJ recombination model fitted to out-of-frame rearrangements, and those results were checked against IGoR. Hypergeometric tests were used in a later analysis to score TCR-TCR, TCR-HLA and TCR-CMV co-occurrence, with a repertoire-size bias correction applied to the TCR pairs. A later analysis estimated false discovery rates by permuting HLA or CMV assignments 20 times. In a later analysis, co-occurring TCRs were grouped using DBSCAN, and TCRdist sequence similarity was added for clustering within HLA-allele-positive subsets. Co-occurrence clustering excluded repertoires with fewer than 30,000 or more than 120,000 public chains, plus five with anomalous nucleotide sharing. The table was pulled from immuneACCESS by TCRdb, which kept in-frame rearrangements only. Such tables lose some clones; where checked, under half of the loss comes from unresolved V genes, and the rest has no known cause. The V and J calls and clone size were taken over from that table, and D and trimming were inferred from the DNA. The table for this sample lists under 150,000 clones; roughly two thirds of them were counted only once. 1.5% to 2% of the sample goes to the ten largest clones.

The sequence came from a man aged 25-40 years in good health and CMV-seropositive. Sequenced material: PBMCs. The rearrangement combines TRBV5-6 with TRBJ2-1; 11 nucleotides in the junction match TRBD2. The CDR3 corresponds to CASSALAGGDNEQFF. The DNA is TGTGCCAGCAGCGCCCTAGCGGGAGGTGACAATGAGCAGTTCTTC.